This TCR beta chain was sequenced during a study of T cell changes during pregnancy in multiple sclerosis. The CDR3 contains 20 residues. After removal of 3 bases from V and 8 bases from J, the junction contained 28 bases not matched to a gene. Looked up from germline, CDR1 is GTSNPN and CDR2 is SVGIG (reference sequence). Sequenced by immunoSEQ multiplex PCR; TCRdb stores in-frame clones only, minus some. The top ten hold less than 2.5% of the sample, which has approximately 88,000 clones, almost 95% seen once. Sequencing was performed on peripheral blood, taken in the third trimester of pregnancy. This TCR derives from a female donor with multiple sclerosis, enrolled in a pregnancy study. The V call is TRBV30, the J call TRBJ2-1; 7 bases map to TRBD2. CDR3 sequence reads: CAWSFIPGLSAPGKVYEQFF. DNA for the CDR3: TGTGCCTGGAGCTTTATTCCGGGACTATCAGCTCCGGGAAAGGTGTATGAGCAGTTCTTC.